This TCR beta chain comes out of a study of shared clonotypes between healthy human individuals. Study-level findings and limits: An effect of sequencing depth on clonotype sharing among donors was expected.

The CDR3 loop spans 16 amino acids. Germline assignment: CDR1 MDHEN and CDR2 SYDVKM. V lost 7 bases and J lost 3, with 19 bases in between. A note on this clone: Antigen: not known.

It was across several immunoSEQ plates that each subset's genomic DNA was evenly split. Approximately 30,000 T cell genomes (approximately 180 ng DNA) went into each sorted-subset replicate. TCRdb's copy holds only in-frame clones and misses some; the assay was immunoSEQ multiplex PCR. The repertoire has hundreds of thousands of clones, approximately 79% of them found once; the top ten carry less than 2%. The sequenced material came from memory CD4+ T cells sorted from blood. Subset here: CD45RA-negative fraction. This sequence joins TRBV28 and TRBJ1-5, with a weak D call TRBD1 (5 bases). This clonotype was obtained from a woman aged 25 to 45 in good health. The CDR3, as DNA: TGTGCCAGCACCCCGCGTTCATACAGGATCAATCAGCCCCAGCATTTT. Translation: CASTPRSYRINQPQHF.